The next 12 T cell receptor beta chains were all read from a single sample in a study of control samples from healthy donors and cancer patients (dated by TCRdb to the early 2020s). Library construction relied on the immunoSEQ multiplex PCR assay. TCRdb provides this immuneACCESS table in a form limited to in-frame rearrangements. Some clones are lacking; in checked studies, under half of them reflect an unresolved V gene, and why the rest are absent is not known. The sample has approximately 37,000 clones on record, around four fifths of them singletons. Clones ranked in the top ten supply roughly 21% of the sample. What was sequenced was PBMCs. The receptors originated from a woman aged 55-75 years with lung cancer.

V and J are TRBV18 and TRBJ2-5, with TRBD1 as a possible D gene (6 bases). Germline V gene sequence: CDR1 KGHSH, CDR2 LQKENI. There are 15 residues in the CDR3. V lost 0 bases and J 2 bases, leaving 10 bases between the germline ends. This CDR3 is CASSPPGDRQETQYF. The CDR3 DNA is TGTGCCAGCTCACCACCAGGTGACAGGCAAGAGACCCAGTACTTC.

This clone was picked up a small number of times. The V gene is TRBV12-3 or TRBV12-4, the J gene TRBJ2-7; D is perhaps TRBD1 (6 bases). Trimming cost V 11 bases and J 2 bases, with 16 bases left between them. The CDR3 covers 13 residues. CDR3 nucleotides: TGTGCCGCCCCCACAGGGTCCCCCTACGAGCAGTACTTC. It encodes CAAPTGSPYEQYF.

In this sample, this clone turned up once. This rearrangement joins TRBV6-1 to TRBJ2-1; no clear D. Germline CDR1 and CDR2: MNHNS and SASEGT. The CDR3 extends over 16 amino acids. V was shortened by 4 bases and J by 4 bases, with 17 bases between the two germline ends. CDR3 DNA: TGTGCCAGCAGTGCCGGGTTGGATAAACTTTACAATGAGCAGTTCTTC. This gives the protein CASSAGLDKLYNEQFF.

V gene TRBV12-3 or TRBV12-4 combines with J gene TRBJ1-5; unclear D gene. Deletions cut 2 bases from V and 3 bases from J, with 5 bases between. The CDR3 runs 13 residues. The CDR3 DNA is TGTGCCAGCAGTTTATGGAACAATCAGCCCCAGCATTTT. Encoded protein: CASSLWNNQPQHF.

This clone occurred a few times. The V and J genes are TRBV10-3 and TRBJ1-2; a weak D match, TRBD1 (5 bases). Germline-derived CDR1 and CDR2 are ENHRY and SYGVKD. The CDR3 is 13 residues long. Between the trimmed V and J ends, which lost 9 bases and 4 bases, there was a span of 15 bases. The chain's CDR3 is CAITSEGRYGYTF. The CDR3, as DNA: TGTGCCATAACCTCGGAGGGGCGCTATGGCTACACCTTC.

The chain employs TRBV4-1 and TRBJ2-5; D unresolved. This CDR3 has 12 residues. CDR1 is MGHRA, CDR2 YSYEKL, per germline. The V end lost 1 base, the J end lost 3 bases, and 3 bases lay between the germline ends. In nucleotides, the CDR3 is TGCGCCAGCAGCCAAGTGGAAGAGACCCAGTACTTC. Protein sequence: CASSQVEETQYF.

This rearrangement joins TRBV18 to TRBJ1-5; D might be TRBD1 (5 bases). The V gene's germline CDR1 is KGHSH and CDR2 LQKENI. CDR3 size: 13 residues. The V and J ends lost 1 base and 5 bases respectively, with 6 bases between them. CDR3 loop: CASSPLRDQPQHF. CDR3 bases: TGTGCCAGCTCACCACTCAGGGATCAGCCCCAGCATTTT.

As for this clone: At one boundary the junction diverges from the germline segment, which might be a read error. V gene TRBV7-2 combines with J gene TRBJ2-7, with a tentative D call TRBD1 (5 bases). The CDR3 consists of 14 residues. Germline V gene lookup returns CDR1 SGHTA and CDR2 FQGNSA. The CDR3 reads CASSLGGASNEQYF. The CDR3 region has the DNA TGTGCCAGCAGCTTAGGTGGGGCCTCCAACGAGCAGTACTTC.

The V and J genes are TRBV27 and TRBJ1-5, with TRBD1 as a possible D gene (6 bases). V lost 4 bases and J lost 7, with 11 bases in between. CDR3 length: 13 residues. The germline gives CDR1 MNHEY, CDR2 SMNVEV (reference sequence). The CDR3 bases are TGTGCCAGCAGTTGGGGGGCGCGGCAGCCCCAGCATTTT. Translating gives CASSWGARQPQHF.

This chain links TRBV19 with TRBJ1-3; the D gene is possibly TRBD1 (5 bases). This CDR3 comprises 13 residues. Deletions cut 11 bases from V and 0 bases from J, with 11 bases between. Germline CDR1 and CDR2: LNHDA and SQIVND (reference sequence). CDR3 sequence: CAGHGHSGNTIYF. CDR3 sequence (DNA): TGTGCCGGGCACGGACACTCTGGAAACACCATATATTTT.

The chain combines TRBV5-1 with TRBJ2-3; D tentatively reads TRBD1 or TRBD2 (6 bases each). CDR1 and CDR2 (germline): SGHRS, YFSETQ. The CDR3 runs to 14 residues. Trimming took 7 bases from V and 0 from J, leaving 12 bases between them. CDR3: CASEGGISTDTQYF. CDR3 bases: TGCGCCAGCGAAGGGGGGATAAGCACAGATACGCAGTATTTT.

This clone appeared a few times. This chain uses TRBV9 with TRBJ1-2; D is ambiguous. Germline V gene sequence: CDR1 SGDLS, CDR2 YYNGEE. V was clipped by 0 bases and J by 2 bases, with 5 bases between them. The CDR3 has 13 amino acids. CDR3 nucleotide sequence: TGTGCCAGCAGCGTAGACAGCAACTATGGCTACACCTTC. This gives the protein CASSVDSNYGYTF.